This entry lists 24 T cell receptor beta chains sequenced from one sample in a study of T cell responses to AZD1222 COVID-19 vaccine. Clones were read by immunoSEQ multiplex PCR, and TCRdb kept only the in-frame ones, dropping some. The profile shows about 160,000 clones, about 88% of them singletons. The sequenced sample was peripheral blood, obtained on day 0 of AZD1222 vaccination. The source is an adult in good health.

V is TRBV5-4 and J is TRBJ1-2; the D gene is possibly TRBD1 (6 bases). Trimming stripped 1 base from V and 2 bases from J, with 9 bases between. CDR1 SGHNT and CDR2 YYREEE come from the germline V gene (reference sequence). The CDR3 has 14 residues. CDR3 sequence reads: CASSLRGPNYGYTF. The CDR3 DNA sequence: TGTGCCAGCAGCTTGCGGGGGCCGAACTATGGCTACACCTTC.

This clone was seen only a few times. The CDR3: CASSTRDSGRGGETQYF. In nucleotides, the CDR3 is TGTGCCAGCAGCACCCGCGATAGCGGGAGAGGAGGAGAGACCCAGTACTTC. The V and J genes are TRBV6-2 or TRBV6-3 and TRBJ2-5, with 9 bases identical to TRBD2. Looked up from germline, CDR1 is MNHEY and CDR2 is SVGEGT. The V and J ends lost 6 bases and 4 bases, in that order; junction bases with no gene match: 15. The CDR3 loop spans 17 amino acids.

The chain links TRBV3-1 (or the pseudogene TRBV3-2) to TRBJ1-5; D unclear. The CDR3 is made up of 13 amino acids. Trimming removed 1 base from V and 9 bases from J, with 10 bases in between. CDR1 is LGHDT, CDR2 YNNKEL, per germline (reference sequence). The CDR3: CASSQGGEGPQHF. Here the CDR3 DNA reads TGTGCCAGCAGCCAAGGTGGGGAGGGGCCCCAGCATTTT.

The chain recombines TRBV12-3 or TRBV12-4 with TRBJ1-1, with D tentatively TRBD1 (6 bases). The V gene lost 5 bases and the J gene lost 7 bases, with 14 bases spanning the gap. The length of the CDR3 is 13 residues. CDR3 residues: CASSTLDSFEAFF. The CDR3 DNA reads TGTGCCAGCAGTACCCTGGACAGCTTTGAAGCTTTCTTT.

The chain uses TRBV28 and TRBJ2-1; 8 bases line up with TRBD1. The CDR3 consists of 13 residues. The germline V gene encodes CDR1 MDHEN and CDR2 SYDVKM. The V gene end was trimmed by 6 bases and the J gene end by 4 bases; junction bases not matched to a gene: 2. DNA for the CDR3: TGTGCCAGCAGGGGACAGGCTTACAATGAGCAGTTCTTC. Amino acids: CASRGQAYNEQFF.

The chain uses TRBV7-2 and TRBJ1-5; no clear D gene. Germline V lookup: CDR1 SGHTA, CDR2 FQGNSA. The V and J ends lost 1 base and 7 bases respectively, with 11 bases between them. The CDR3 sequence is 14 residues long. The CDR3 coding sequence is TGTGCCAGCAGCTTAGGGACTAAAGGCCAGCCCCAGCATTTT. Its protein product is CASSLGTKGQPQHF. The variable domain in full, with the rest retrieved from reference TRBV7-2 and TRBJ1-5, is GAGVSQSPSNKVTEKGKDVELRCDPISGHTALYWYRQSLGQGLEFLIYFQGNSAPDKSGLPSDRFSAERTGGSVSTLTIQRTQQEDSAVYLCASSLGTKGQPQHFGDGTRLSIL.

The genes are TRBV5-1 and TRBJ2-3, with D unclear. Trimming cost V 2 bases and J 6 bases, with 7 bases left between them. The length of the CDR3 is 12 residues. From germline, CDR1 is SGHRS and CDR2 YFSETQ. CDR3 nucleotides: TGCGCCAGCAGCTTATCTTCGGATACGCAGTATTTT. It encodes CASSLSSDTQYF.

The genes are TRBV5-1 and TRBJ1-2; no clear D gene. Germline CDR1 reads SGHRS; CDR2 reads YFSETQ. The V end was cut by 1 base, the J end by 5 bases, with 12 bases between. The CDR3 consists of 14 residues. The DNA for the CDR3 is TGCGCCAGCAGCTTGAGGTCATTGGGATATGGCTACACCTTC. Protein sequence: CASSLRSLGYGYTF.

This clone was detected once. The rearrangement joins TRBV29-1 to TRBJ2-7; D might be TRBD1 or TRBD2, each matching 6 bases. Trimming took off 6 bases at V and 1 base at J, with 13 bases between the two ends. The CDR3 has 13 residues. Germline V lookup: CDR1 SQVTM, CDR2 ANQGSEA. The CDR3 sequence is CSVVWGASYEQYF. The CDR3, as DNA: TGCAGCGTCGTCTGGGGGGCGTCCTACGAGCAGTACTTC.

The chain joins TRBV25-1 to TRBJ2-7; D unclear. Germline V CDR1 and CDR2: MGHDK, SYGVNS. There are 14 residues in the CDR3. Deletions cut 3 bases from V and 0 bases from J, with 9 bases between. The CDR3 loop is CASSDLTASYEQYF. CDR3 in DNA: TGTGCCAGCAGTGATCTGACGGCCTCCTACGAGCAGTACTTC.

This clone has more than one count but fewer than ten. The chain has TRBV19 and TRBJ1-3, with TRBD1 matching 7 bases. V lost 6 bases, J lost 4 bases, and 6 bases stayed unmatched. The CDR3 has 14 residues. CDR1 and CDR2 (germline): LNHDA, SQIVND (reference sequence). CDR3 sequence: CASSADRDGNTIYF. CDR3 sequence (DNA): TGTGCCAGTAGCGCCGACAGGGACGGAAACACCATATATTTT.

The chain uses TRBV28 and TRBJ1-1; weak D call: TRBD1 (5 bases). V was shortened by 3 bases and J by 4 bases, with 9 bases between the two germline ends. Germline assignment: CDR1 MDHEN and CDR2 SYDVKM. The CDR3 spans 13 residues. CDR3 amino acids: CASSFRVGTEAFF. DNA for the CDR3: TGTGCCAGCAGTTTCAGGGTGGGCACTGAAGCTTTCTTT.

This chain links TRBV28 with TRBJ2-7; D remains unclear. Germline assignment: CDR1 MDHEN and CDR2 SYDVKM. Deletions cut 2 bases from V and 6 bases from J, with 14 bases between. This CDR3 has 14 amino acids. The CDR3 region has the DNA TGTGCCAGCAGTTTAATTGTGCTCCCTTCCGAGCAGTACTTC. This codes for CASSLIVLPSEQYF. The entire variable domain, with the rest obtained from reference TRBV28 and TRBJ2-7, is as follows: DVKVTQSSRYLVKRTGEKVFLECVQDMDHENMFWYRQDPGLGLRLIYFSYDVKMKEKGDIPEGYSVSREKKERFSLILESASTNQTSMYLCASSLIVLPSEQYFGPGTRLTVT.

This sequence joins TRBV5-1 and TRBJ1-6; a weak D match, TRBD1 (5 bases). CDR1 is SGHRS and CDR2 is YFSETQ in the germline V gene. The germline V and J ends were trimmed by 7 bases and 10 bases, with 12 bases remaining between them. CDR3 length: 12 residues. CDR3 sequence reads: CASRRGFSPLHF. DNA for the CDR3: TGCGCCAGCCGGCGGGGCTTCTCACCCCTCCACTTT.

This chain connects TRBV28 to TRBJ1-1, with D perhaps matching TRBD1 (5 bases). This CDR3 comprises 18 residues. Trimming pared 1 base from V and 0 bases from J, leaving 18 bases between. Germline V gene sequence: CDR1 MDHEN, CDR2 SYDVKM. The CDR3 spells CASSLFLASEGMNTEAFF. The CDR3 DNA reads TGTGCCAGCAGTTTATTTCTTGCGAGTGAGGGGATGAACACTGAAGCTTTCTTT.

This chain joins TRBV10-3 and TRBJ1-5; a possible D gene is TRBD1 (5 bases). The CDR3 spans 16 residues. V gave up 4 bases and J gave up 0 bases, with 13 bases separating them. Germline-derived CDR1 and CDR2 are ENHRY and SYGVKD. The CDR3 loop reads CAISAGTDYSNQPQHF. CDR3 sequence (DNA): TGTGCCATCAGTGCCGGGACGGACTATAGCAATCAGCCCCAGCATTTT.

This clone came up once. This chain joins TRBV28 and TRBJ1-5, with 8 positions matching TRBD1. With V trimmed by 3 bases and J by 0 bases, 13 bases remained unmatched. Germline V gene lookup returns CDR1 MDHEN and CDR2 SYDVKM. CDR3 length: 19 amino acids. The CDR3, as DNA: TGTGCCAGCAGTTTTTCTCAGGGACAGGTCCTTAGTAGCAATCAGCCCCAGCATTTT. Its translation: CASSFSQGQVLSSNQPQHF. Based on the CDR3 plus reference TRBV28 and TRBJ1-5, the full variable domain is DVKVTQSSRYLVKRTGEKVFLECVQDMDHENMFWYRQDPGLGLRLIYFSYDVKMKEKGDIPEGYSVSREKKERFSLILESASTNQTSMYLCASSFSQGQVLSSNQPQHFGDGTRLSIL.

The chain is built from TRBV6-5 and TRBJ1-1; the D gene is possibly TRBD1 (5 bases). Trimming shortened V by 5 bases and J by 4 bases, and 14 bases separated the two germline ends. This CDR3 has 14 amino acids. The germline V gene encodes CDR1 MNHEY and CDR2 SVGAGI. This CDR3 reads CASSLWQGGTEAFF. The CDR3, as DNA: TGTGCCAGCAGTCTCTGGCAGGGAGGCACTGAAGCTTTCTTT.

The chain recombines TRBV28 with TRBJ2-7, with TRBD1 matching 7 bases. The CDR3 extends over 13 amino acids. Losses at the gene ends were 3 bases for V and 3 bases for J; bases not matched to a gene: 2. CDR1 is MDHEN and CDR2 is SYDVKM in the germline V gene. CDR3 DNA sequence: TGTGCCAGCAGTTTTACAGGGGACTACGAGCAGTACTTC. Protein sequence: CASSFTGDYEQYF.

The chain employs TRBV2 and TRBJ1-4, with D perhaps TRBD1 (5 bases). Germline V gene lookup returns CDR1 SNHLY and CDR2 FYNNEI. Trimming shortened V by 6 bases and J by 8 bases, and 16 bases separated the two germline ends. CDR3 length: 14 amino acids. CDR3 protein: CASSAGGSWEKLFF. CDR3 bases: TGTGCCAGCAGCGCGGGGGGGTCCTGGGAAAAACTGTTTTTT. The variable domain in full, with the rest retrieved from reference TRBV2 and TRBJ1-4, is EPEVTQTPSHQVTQMGQEVILRCVPISNHLYFYWYRQILGQKVEFLVSFYNNEISEKSEIFDDQFSVERPDGSNFTLKIRSTKLEDSAMYFCASSAGGSWEKLFFGSGTQLSVL.

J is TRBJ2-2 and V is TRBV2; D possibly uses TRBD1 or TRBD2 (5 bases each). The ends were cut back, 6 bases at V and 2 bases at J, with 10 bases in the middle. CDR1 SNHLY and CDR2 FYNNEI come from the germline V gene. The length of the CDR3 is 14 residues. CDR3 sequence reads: CASSPGPNTGELFF. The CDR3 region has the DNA TGTGCCAGCAGCCCGGGACCTAACACCGGGGAGCTGTTTTTT.

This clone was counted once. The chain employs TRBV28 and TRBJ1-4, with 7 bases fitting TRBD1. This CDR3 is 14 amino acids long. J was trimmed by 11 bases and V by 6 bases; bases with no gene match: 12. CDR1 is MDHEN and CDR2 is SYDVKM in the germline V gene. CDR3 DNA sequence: TGTGCCAGCAGCGTTCAAAATCAACAGGGGAAACTGTTTTTT. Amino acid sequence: CASSVQNQQGKLFF.

The CDR3 here is CAISDGDQPQHF. The CDR3, as DNA: TGTGCCATCAGTGACGGGGATCAGCCCCAGCATTTT. This rearrangement joins TRBV10-3 to TRBJ1-5; D remains ambiguous. Trimming stripped 3 bases from V and 5 bases from J, with 5 bases between. In germline, CDR1 is ENHRY, CDR2 SYGVKD. The CDR3 consists of 12 residues.

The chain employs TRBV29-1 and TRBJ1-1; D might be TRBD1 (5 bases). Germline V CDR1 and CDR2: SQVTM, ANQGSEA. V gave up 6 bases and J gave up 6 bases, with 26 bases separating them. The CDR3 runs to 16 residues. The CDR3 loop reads CSVGSRALTGGPEAFF. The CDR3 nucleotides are TGCAGCGTCGGATCCAGGGCACTCACGGGAGGGCCTGAAGCTTTCTTT.